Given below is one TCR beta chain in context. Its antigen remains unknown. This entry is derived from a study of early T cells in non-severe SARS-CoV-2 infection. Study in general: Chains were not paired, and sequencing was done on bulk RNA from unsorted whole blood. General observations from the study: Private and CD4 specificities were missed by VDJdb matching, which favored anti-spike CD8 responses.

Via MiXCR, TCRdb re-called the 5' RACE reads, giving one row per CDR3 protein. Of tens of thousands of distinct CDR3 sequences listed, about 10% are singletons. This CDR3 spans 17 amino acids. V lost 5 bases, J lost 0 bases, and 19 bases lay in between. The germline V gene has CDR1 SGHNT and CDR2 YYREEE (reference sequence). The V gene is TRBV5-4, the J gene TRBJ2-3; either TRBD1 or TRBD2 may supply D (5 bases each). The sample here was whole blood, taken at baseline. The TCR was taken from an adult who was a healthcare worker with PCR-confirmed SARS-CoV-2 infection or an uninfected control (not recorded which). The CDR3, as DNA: TGTGCCAGCAGGCCGGGGCACGTCCTTTCTAGCACAGATACGCAGTATTTT. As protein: CASRPGHVLSSTDTQYF.